These 32 T cell receptor beta chains originate from one sample sequenced in a study of blood T cell repertoires in COVID-19. TCRdb's table, derived via immunoSEQ multiplex PCR, lists solely in-frame clones and lacks some. There are about 280,000 clones in the sample; 85% occur only once, and roughly 2.7% lies in the top ten. Specimen: PBMCs or T cells enriched from blood (not recorded which). The receptors were gathered from a woman aged 45-60 years who had recovered from COVID-19.

This chain links TRBV27 with TRBJ1-5; 7 nucleotides line up with TRBD1. The CDR3 spans 17 residues. CDR1 and CDR2 (germline): MNHEY, SMNVEV (reference sequence). V gave up 5 bases and J gave up 0 bases; unmatched junction bases: 10. For the CDR3, the DNA is TGTGCCAGCAGTCCTACAGGGGTCGGTCGTAGCAATCAGCCCCAGCATTTT. Protein sequence: CASSPTGVGRSNQPQHF.

The genes are TRBV11-2 and TRBJ2-7; 8 bases are shared with TRBD1. Germline loops: CDR1 SGHAT, CDR2 FQNNGV. The junction had 12 bases not matched to a gene; V was cut back by 5 bases and J by 3 bases. This CDR3 spans 16 amino acids. The CDR3 spells CASSARLTGVIYEQYF. The CDR3 DNA reads TGTGCCAGCAGCGCCCGGTTGACAGGGGTTATCTACGAGCAGTACTTC.

This clone has a handful of counts. The chain carries TRBV2 and TRBJ2-5; 8 nucleotides agree with TRBD2. V was clipped by 6 bases and J by 3 bases; unmatched bases: 6. The CDR3 runs 14 residues. Germline CDR1 is SNHLY and CDR2 is FYNNEI. The CDR3 spells CASSRTSIEETQYF. The CDR3 bases are TGTGCCAGCAGCCGGACTAGCATAGAAGAGACCCAGTACTTC.

The chain has TRBV6-5 and TRBJ2-1, with D unresolved. Trimming took off 8 bases at V and 4 bases at J, with 6 bases between the two ends. The CDR3 consists of 11 residues. The germline gives CDR1 MNHEY, CDR2 SVGAGI. The chain's CDR3 is CASAGYNEQFF. CDR3 DNA sequence: TGTGCCAGCGCAGGATACAATGAGCAGTTCTTC.

This clone was observed a single time. The V call is TRBV11-2, the J call TRBJ1-3; 7 nucleotides match TRBD1. J gave up 4 bases and V 1 base, and 4 bases lay outside the gene matches. CDR1 is SGHAT and CDR2 is FQNNGV in the germline V gene. The CDR3 has 15 amino acids. The DNA of the CDR3 is TGTGCCAGCAGCTTAGCCAGGGGGACGGGAAACACCATATATTTT. Translated, it gives CASSLARGTGNTIYF.

The rearrangement uses TRBV2 and TRBJ2-5; the D gene is possibly TRBD2 (6 bases). Germline-derived CDR1 and CDR2 are SNHLY and FYNNEI. V lost 2 bases to trimming and J lost 5 bases, with 21 bases between them. The CDR3 length is 17 residues. In nucleotides, the CDR3 is TGTGCCAGCAGTGAATTTGCGGGGCGAGCTCGGGCGGAGACCCAGTACTTC. This gives the protein CASSEFAGRARAETQYF.

V gene TRBV9 combines with J gene TRBJ2-5; 14 nucleotides line up with TRBD2. This CDR3 region has 16 residues. The germline gives CDR1 SGDLS, CDR2 YYNGEE. V gave up 0 bases and J gave up 7 bases; unmatched junction bases: 5. CDR3 DNA sequence: TGTGCCAGCAGCGTAGGGACTAGCGGGGGGACCGGGACCCAGTACTTC. It encodes CASSVGTSGGTGTQYF.

In this sample, this clone turned up a few times. The chain carries TRBV18 and TRBJ2-1; TRBD2 agrees at 14 bases. Germline CDR1 reads KGHSH; CDR2 reads LQKENI. There are 15 residues in the CDR3. With 3 bases clipped from V and 5 bases from J, the junction kept 0 bases outside the gene matches. The CDR3 spells CASSPGLAGDNEQFF. The CDR3 nucleotides are TGTGCCAGCTCACCGGGACTAGCGGGAGACAATGAGCAGTTCTTC. The full variable domain, completed using reference TRBV18 and TRBJ2-1, is NAGVMQNPRHLVRRRGQEARLRCSPMKGHSHVYWYRQLPEEGLKFMVYLQKENIIDESGMPKERFSAEFPKEGPSILRIQQVVRGDSAAYFCASSPGLAGDNEQFFGPGTRLTVL.

V usage is TRBV5-7 and J usage is TRBJ1-2; D is uncertain. TRBV5-7 is an ORF; its function is uncertain. This CDR3 spans 14 amino acids. V was clipped by 0 bases and J by 8 bases, with 14 bases between them. The CDR3, as DNA: TGTGCCAGCAGCTTGGCGGGAGGGCGGGGAGGCTACACCTTC. Protein sequence: CASSLAGGRGGYTF.

V usage is TRBV18 and J usage is TRBJ1-2, with TRBD1 matching over 7 bases. The J segment lost 3 bases and the V segment lost 4 bases, leaving 11 bases of the junction unmatched. From germline, CDR1 is KGHSH and CDR2 LQKENI. The length of the CDR3 is 16 residues. In DNA form, the CDR3 reads TGTGCCAGCTCACGACGGGACAGTGCCATAGACTATGGCTACACCTTC. It yields the protein CASSRRDSAIDYGYTF. Complete variable domain (other parts from reference TRBV18 and TRBJ1-2): NAGVMQNPRHLVRRRGQEARLRCSPMKGHSHVYWYRQLPEEGLKFMVYLQKENIIDESGMPKERFSAEFPKEGPSILRIQQVVRGDSAAYFCASSRRDSAIDYGYTFGSGTRLTVV.

The chain is built from TRBV11-2 and TRBJ1-1; 8 bases match TRBD1. The CDR3 extends over 15 amino acids. Trimming removed 5 bases from V and 4 bases from J; junction bases left unmatched: 9. Germline CDR1 is SGHAT and CDR2 is FQNNGV. The CDR3 bases are TGTGCCAGCAGCCGAAACAGGGGGTCGGGCACTGAAGCTTTCTTT. Translating it yields CASSRNRGSGTEAFF.

This chain connects TRBV27 to TRBJ1-6; D is perhaps TRBD1 (5 bases). Deletions cut 6 bases from V and 9 bases from J, with 9 bases between. The CDR3 sequence is 12 residues long. Germline V gene sequence: CDR1 MNHEY, CDR2 SMNVEV (reference sequence). DNA for the CDR3: TGTGCCAGCAGCCCGGGGGGTTCACCCCTCCACTTT. Protein: CASSPGGSPLHF.

The chain carries TRBV5-1 and TRBJ2-6; unclear D gene. With 3 bases removed from V and 1 base from J, the gap between germline ends came to 5 bases. CDR3 size: 14 residues. The V gene's germline CDR1 is SGHRS and CDR2 YFSETQ. The DNA for the CDR3 is TGCGCCAGCAGCTACTTATCTGGGGCCAACGTCCTGACTTTC. It yields the protein CASSYLSGANVLTF.

The chain combines TRBV19 with TRBJ2-7, with D possibly matching TRBD1 (6 bases). Germline loops: CDR1 LNHDA, CDR2 SQIVND (reference sequence). This CDR3 contains 13 residues. Deletions cut 9 bases from V and 3 bases from J, with 15 bases between. CDR3 protein: CASKQGIDYEQYF. CDR3 coding DNA: TGTGCCAGCAAACAGGGAATTGACTACGAGCAGTACTTC.

This clone was recorded once. This rearrangement joins TRBV18 to TRBJ2-7; 9 positions agree with TRBD1. Germline V lookup: CDR1 KGHSH, CDR2 LQKENI. The CDR3 extends over 14 amino acids. V shed 2 bases and J 4 bases; nucleotides not matched to a gene: 3. The CDR3, as DNA: TGTGCCAGCTCACCAGCGGGACAGGGTTACGAGCAGTACTTC. Its translation: CASSPAGQGYEQYF.

The rearrangement joins TRBV19 to TRBJ2-1; TRBD1 might be the D (5 bases). The CDR3 is made up of 16 amino acids. Between the trimmed V and J ends, which lost 3 bases and 2 bases, there was a span of 14 bases. Germline V CDR1 and CDR2: LNHDA, SQIVND (reference sequence). The CDR3 sequence is CASSISSRGAYNEQFF. The CDR3 DNA is TGTGCCAGTAGTATTAGTTCTAGGGGCGCCTACAATGAGCAGTTCTTC.

The J gene is TRBJ1-1, the V gene TRBV18; D is unresolved. Trimming stripped 0 bases from V and 1 base from J, with 12 bases between. The CDR3 length is 16 residues. The germline CDR1 and CDR2 sequences are KGHSH and LQKENI. The CDR3 sequence: CASSPPLGNPNTEAFF. Written as DNA, the CDR3 is TGTGCCAGCTCACCACCCCTCGGGAATCCGAACACTGAAGCTTTCTTT.

The table lists this clone with a few counts. The genes are TRBV7-8 and TRBJ2-7; tentatively, D is TRBD1 (6 bases). The V end was cut by 2 bases, the J end by 4 bases, with 12 bases between. The CDR3 runs 14 residues. From germline, CDR1 is SGHVS and CDR2 FQNEAQ. CDR3 nucleotide sequence: TGTGCCAGCAGCTTAATAGGGGGTGGGTACGAGCAGTACTTC. Protein product: CASSLIGGGYEQYF.

The J gene is TRBJ2-2, the V gene TRBV19, with a tentative D call TRBD1 (6 bases). This CDR3 is 13 amino acids long. V gave up 6 bases and J gave up 6 bases, with 11 bases separating them. The germline CDR1 and CDR2 sequences are LNHDA and SQIVND (reference sequence). The CDR3 is CASSVQGAGELFF. The DNA of the CDR3 is TGTGCCAGTAGCGTACAGGGCGCCGGGGAGCTGTTTTTT.

The rearrangement joins TRBV5-5 to TRBJ1-5; TRBD1 matches 9 bases. Germline V lookup: CDR1 SGHKS, CDR2 YYEKEE (reference sequence). This CDR3 is built from 16 residues. J lost 6 bases, V lost 4 bases, and 11 bases had no gene match. The CDR3: CASSRGDRVVTQPQHF. CDR3 DNA: TGTGCCAGCAGCCGGGGGGACAGGGTAGTCACTCAGCCCCAGCATTTT.

The chain has TRBV7-9 and TRBJ2-2; 9 bases are a match to TRBD2. The junction had 7 bases not matched to a gene; V was cut back by 3 bases and J by 2 bases. Germline values: CDR1 SEHNR, CDR2 FQNEAQ (reference sequence). The CDR3 contains 17 residues. In nucleotides, the CDR3 is TGTGCCAGCAGCTTGGGTAGCGGGGGACCCAACACCGGGGAGCTGTTTTTT. Protein product: CASSLGSGGPNTGELFF.

This clone was found a few times. This sequence joins TRBV7-9 and TRBJ2-7; D remains ambiguous. The CDR3 length is 12 residues. V gave up 3 bases and J gave up 4 bases, with 7 bases separating them. Germline CDR1 and CDR2: SEHNR and FQNEAQ (reference sequence). As DNA, the CDR3 is TGTGCCAGCAGCTTTTCAGGTTACGAGCAGTACTTC. Residues: CASSFSGYEQYF. The complete variable domain, with remaining parts taken from reference TRBV7-9 and TRBJ2-7, reads DTGVSQNPRHKITKRGQNVTFRCDPISEHNRLYWYRQTLGQGPEFLTYFQNEAQLEKSRLLSDRFSAERPKGSFSTLEIQRTEQGDSAMYLCASSFSGYEQYFGPGTRLTVT.

The rearrangement joins TRBV5-6 to TRBJ2-7; 10 bases line up with TRBD2. The length of the CDR3 is 15 residues. Germline CDR1 reads SGHDT; CDR2 reads YYEEEE. V lost 2 bases to trimming and J lost 3 bases; unmatched junction nucleotides: 5. For the CDR3, the DNA is TGTGCCAGCAGCTTCCGGACTAGCGGAGTCTACGAGCAGTACTTC. Amino acid sequence: CASSFRTSGVYEQYF.

The rearrangement uses TRBV11-2 and TRBJ1-2; possibly TRBD1 for D (5 bases). Germline V gives CDR1 SGHAT, CDR2 FQNNGV. V lost 8 bases to trimming and J lost 5 bases, with 9 bases between them. The CDR3 has 11 amino acids. Here the CDR3 DNA reads TGTGCCAGCGTAGGGGTATATGGCTACACCTTC. Translation gives CASVGVYGYTF.

CDR3 sequence: CASSPGTSPTGNEQFF. The DNA for the CDR3 is TGTGCCAGTAGCCCCGGGACTAGCCCGACGGGCAATGAGCAGTTCTTC. The rearrangement uses TRBV19 and TRBJ2-1; 9 bases agree with TRBD2. The V and J ends lost 6 bases and 6 bases, in that order; junction bases with no gene match: 12. The CDR3 has 16 residues. The germline CDR1 and CDR2 sequences are LNHDA and SQIVND (reference sequence).

This clone has a handful of counts. This chain links TRBV2 with TRBJ2-3, with TRBD1 matching 8 bases. The CDR3 length is 15 residues. Germline CDR1 is SNHLY and CDR2 is FYNNEI. The V and J ends lost 7 bases and 2 bases, in that order; junction bases with no gene match: 8. CDR3 region: CASTVRQGATDTQYF. DNA for the CDR3: TGTGCCAGCACCGTCCGCCAGGGGGCCACAGATACGCAGTATTTT.

The J gene is TRBJ2-5, the V gene TRBV5-8, with 8 nucleotides matching TRBD2. Trimming cost V 0 bases and J 4 bases; bases outside gene matches: 5. This CDR3 has 15 amino acids. CDR1 and CDR2 from the germline V gene are SGHTS and YDEGEE. This chain's CDR3 is CASSLVGRARETQYF. CDR3 nucleotide sequence: TGTGCCAGCAGCTTGGTCGGGAGGGCCCGAGAGACCCAGTACTTC.

The chain employs TRBV20-1 and TRBJ2-1; maybe TRBD1 (5 bases). Looked up from germline, CDR1 is DFQATT and CDR2 is SNEGSKA (reference sequence). The CDR3 extends over 11 amino acids. V lost 8 bases, J lost 5 bases, and 10 bases lay in between. The CDR3 DNA reads as TGCAGTTGCAGGGAAAACAATGAGCAGTTCTTC. Amino acids: CSCRENNEQFF.

This chain connects TRBV10-3 to TRBJ1-4; D is undetermined. V lost 2 bases and J lost 8, with 9 bases in between. This CDR3 has 13 amino acids. CDR1 and CDR2 from the germline V gene are ENHRY and SYGVKD. For the CDR3, the DNA is TGTGCCATCAGTGAGGGAGCAAGGGAAAAACTGTTTTTT. This sequence encodes CAISEGAREKLFF.

This chain connects TRBV3-1 (or the pseudogene TRBV3-2) to TRBJ2-5, with 11 nucleotides matching TRBD2. The CDR3 covers 19 residues. The junction had 18 bases not matched to a gene; V was cut back by 4 bases and J by 5 bases. Germline V gene sequence: CDR1 LGHDT, CDR2 YNNKEL (reference sequence). As DNA, the CDR3 is TGTGCCAGCAGCCCAGAGGGCAACATAGCGGGAGGGCCGGGGGAGACCCAGTACTTC. It encodes CASSPEGNIAGGPGETQYF.

This clone was observed a handful of times. The chain is built from TRBV9 and TRBJ2-1; 7 bases are shared with TRBD2. J lost 3 bases, V lost 3 bases, and 15 bases had no gene match. The CDR3 runs to 18 residues. Germline V gene data show CDR1 as SGDLS and CDR2 as YYNGEE. The CDR3 DNA sequence: TGTGCCAGCAGCGACCCACGACGAACAGCGGGAAACTACAATGAGCAGTTCTTC. Encoded protein: CASSDPRRTAGNYNEQFF.

The chain is built from TRBV7-2 and TRBJ1-5; no clear D gene. The CDR3 covers 14 residues. The V end lost 5 bases, the J end lost 4 bases, and 12 bases lay between the germline ends. The germline V gene encodes CDR1 SGHTA and CDR2 FQGNSA. CDR3 DNA sequence: TGTGCCAGCAGCCGCAGCGCTACAAATCAGCCCCAGCATTTT. The encoded protein is CASSRSATNQPQHF.